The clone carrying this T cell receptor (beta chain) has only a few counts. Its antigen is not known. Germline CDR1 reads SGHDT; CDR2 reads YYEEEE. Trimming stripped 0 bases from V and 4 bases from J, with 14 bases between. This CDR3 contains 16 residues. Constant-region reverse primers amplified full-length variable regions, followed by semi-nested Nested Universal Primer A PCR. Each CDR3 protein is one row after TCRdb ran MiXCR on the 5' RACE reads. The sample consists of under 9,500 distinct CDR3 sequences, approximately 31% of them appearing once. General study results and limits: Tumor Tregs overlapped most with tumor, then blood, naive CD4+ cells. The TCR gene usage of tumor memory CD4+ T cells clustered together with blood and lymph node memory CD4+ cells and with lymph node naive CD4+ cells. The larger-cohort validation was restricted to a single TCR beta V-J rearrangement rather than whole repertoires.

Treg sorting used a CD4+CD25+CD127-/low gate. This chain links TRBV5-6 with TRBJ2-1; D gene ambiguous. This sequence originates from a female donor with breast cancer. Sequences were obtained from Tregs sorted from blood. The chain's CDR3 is CASSLVAASQYNEQFF. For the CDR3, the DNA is TGTGCCAGCAGCTTGGTGGCAGCCTCCCAATACAATGAGCAGTTCTTC.